This TCR beta chain was sequenced for a study of Ad26.COV2.S vaccination and SARS-CoV-2 variants. Study-level findings and limits: For non-spike TCRs, breadth in vaccine recipients resembled that in placebo recipients.

CDR3 length: 15 residues. The V gene end was trimmed by 3 bases and the J gene end by 3 bases; junction bases not matched to a gene: 6. CDR1 SEHNR and CDR2 FQNEAQ come from the germline V gene (reference sequence). Notes on this clone: Its target is unknown.

Profiled with immunoSEQ multiplex PCR; TCRdb holds only in-frame clones, not every one. Of under 150,000 clones in the sample, roughly 89% were seen once. The chain employs TRBV7-9 and TRBJ2-7; 9 bases are shared with TRBD1. The sequence came from a human donor who had recovered from COVID-19. The sample consisted of peripheral blood, taken after recovery from COVID-19. CDR3 in DNA: TGTGCCAGCAGCTTGAAGGGACAGGGAATCTACGAGCAGTACTTC. Translation gives CASSLKGQGIYEQYF.